These 14 T cell receptor beta chains were all obtained from the same sample, sequenced in a study of T-cell reconstitution after alpha-beta-depleted transplantation in children. Researchers prepared the TCRbeta library using unique molecular identifiers, the study reports. Via MiXCR, TCRdb re-called the PCR reads, giving one row per CDR3 protein. Found here are about 610,000 distinct CDR3 sequences, about 10% of them singletons; the top ten hold about 4%. Source: PBMCs from the stem cell graft donor, taken from the stem cell graft. The receptors here all came from a human donor who donated a stem cell graft to a child with acute myeloid leukemia.

This clonotype was found a few times. The chain has TRBV18 and TRBJ1-1; 7 nucleotides align to TRBD1. This CDR3 has 15 amino acids. The germline V gene has CDR1 KGHSH and CDR2 LQKENI. After removal of 4 bases from V and 4 bases from J, the junction contained 9 bases not matched to a gene. CDR3 residues: CASSLRTGDRTEAFF. CDR3 sequence (DNA): TGTGCCAGCTCACTCCGAACAGGGGACCGCACTGAAGCTTTCTTT.

In this sample, this clonotype turned up a few times. This chain joins TRBV5-1 and TRBJ2-1; either TRBD1 or TRBD2 may fit D (5 bases each). V was trimmed by 4 bases and J by 1 base, leaving 15 bases between them. The germline V gene encodes CDR1 SGHRS and CDR2 YFSETQ. The CDR3 is 16 amino acids. The CDR3 DNA follows: TGCGCCAGCAGCCCCACCGGGGCGGGTTCCTACAATGAGCAGTTCTTC. It translates to CASSPTGAGSYNEQFF. Complete variable domain (other parts from reference TRBV5-1 and TRBJ2-1): KAGVTQTPRYLIKTRGQQVTLSCSPISGHRSVSWYQQTPGQGLQFLFEYFSETQRNKGNFPGRFSGRQFSNSRSEMNVSTLELGDSALYLCASSPTGAGSYNEQFFGPGTRLTVL.

The chain is built from TRBV30 and TRBJ1-2, with TRBD1 as a possible D gene (5 bases). CDR1 GTSNPN and CDR2 SVGIG come from the germline V gene (reference sequence). This CDR3 has 14 amino acids. With 1 base removed from V and 0 bases from J, the gap between germline ends came to 9 bases. The CDR3 DNA sequence: TGTGCCTGGAGTGCAGGGATTACTAACTATGGCTACACCTTC. It is translated as CAWSAGITNYGYTF.

This clonotype turned up a few times. As DNA, the CDR3 is TGTGCCAGCAGCCTTGGGGTGGCGGGCTACGAGCAGTACTTC. Its translation: CASSLGVAGYEQYF. The chain combines TRBV7-3 with TRBJ2-7; possibly TRBD2 for D (5 bases). Germline CDR1 SGHTA, CDR2 FQGTGA. V was cut by 5 bases and J by 3 bases, with 14 bases left in between. The CDR3 covers 14 residues.

DNA of the CDR3: TGTGCCATCAGTGAGAGGAGTCTAGCGGGAGATGAGCAGTTCTTC. Amino acids: CAISERSLAGDEQFF. The rearrangement joins TRBV10-3 to TRBJ2-1, with 10 bases lining up with TRBD2. The CDR3 extends over 15 amino acids. CDR1 ENHRY and CDR2 SYGVKD come from the germline V gene. The junction had 6 bases not matched to a gene; V was cut back by 2 bases and J by 8 bases.

The chain combines TRBV30 with TRBJ1-1; TRBD1 might be the D (5 bases). Per germline, CDR1 GTSNPN and CDR2 SVGIG (reference sequence). The CDR3 consists of 15 residues. V lost 5 bases and J lost 4, with 20 bases in between. CDR3 in amino acids: CAWVDGGALGTEAFF. The CDR3 nucleotides are TGTGCCTGGGTGGACGGCGGGGCATTGGGCACTGAAGCTTTCTTT.

This clonotype occurred a few times. V is TRBV29-1 and J is TRBJ2-1, with 9 bases identical to TRBD1. Germline V gene sequence: CDR1 SQVTM, CDR2 ANQGSEA. V lost 7 bases to trimming and J lost 7 bases; unmatched junction nucleotides: 11. This CDR3 spans 14 amino acids. In DNA form, the CDR3 reads TGCAGCGGGAACAGGGGGCGCGCTGATAATGAGCAGTTCTTC. Protein sequence: CSGNRGRADNEQFF.

In its sample, this clonotype was seen many times. This rearrangement joins TRBV9 to TRBJ1-1, with 12 bases that match TRBD1. Germline-derived CDR1 and CDR2 are SGDLS and YYNGEE. The CDR3 consists of 16 residues. After removal of 4 bases from V and 1 base from J, the junction contained 5 bases not matched to a gene. The CDR3 protein is CASSIGTGGWNTEAFF. CDR3 nucleotide sequence: TGTGCCAGCAGCATCGGGACAGGGGGCTGGAACACTGAAGCTTTCTTT.

This clonotype was seen more than once but under ten times. This sequence joins TRBV7-6 and TRBJ1-2; 8 positions match TRBD1. V lost 0 bases, J lost 0 bases, and 6 bases stayed unmatched. CDR1 SGHVS and CDR2 FNYEAQ come from the germline V gene. The CDR3 is made up of 17 amino acids. The CDR3 DNA is TGTGCCAGCAGCTTAGCGGTAGGGACAGGACCTAACTATGGCTACACCTTC. Residues: CASSLAVGTGPNYGYTF.

In this sample, this clonotype turned up a few times. The chain employs TRBV5-1 and TRBJ2-7; no clear D. Germline V gene lookup returns CDR1 SGHRS and CDR2 YFSETQ. The V end lost 0 bases, the J end lost 6 bases, and 16 bases lay between the germline ends. The CDR3 spans 15 residues. The CDR3 region is CASSLASGLESEQYF. The CDR3 DNA reads TGCGCCAGCAGCTTGGCGTCCGGATTGGAATCCGAGCAGTACTTC.

This clonotype was detected only a few times. V is TRBV7-2 and J is TRBJ2-7; D is unresolved. Trimming removed 1 base from V and 2 bases from J, with 9 bases in between. Germline loops: CDR1 SGHTA, CDR2 FQGNSA. This CDR3 is built from 14 residues. The CDR3 reads CASSLVMATYEQYF. The CDR3, as DNA: TGTGCCAGCAGCTTAGTAATGGCTACCTACGAGCAGTACTTC.

This clonotype turned up a few times. The V call is TRBV15, the J call TRBJ1-5; 7 bases fit TRBD1. The CDR3 loop spans 14 amino acids. The V gene end was trimmed by 5 bases and the J gene end by 3 bases; junction bases not matched to a gene: 4. CDR1 LNHNV and CDR2 YYDKDF come from the germline V gene (reference sequence). Here the CDR3 reads CATSLGQFNQPQHF. DNA of the CDR3: TGTGCCACCAGCCTGGGACAGTTCAATCAGCCCCAGCATTTT.

A few counts support this clonotype. V gene TRBV29-1 combines with J gene TRBJ1-2; perhaps TRBD1 as D (6 bases). Per the germline V gene, CDR1 is SQVTM and CDR2 is ANQGSEA. The germline V and J ends were trimmed by 7 bases and 6 bases, with 15 bases remaining between them. This CDR3 is 12 amino acids long. The CDR3 loop is CSAHTGTHGYTF. In nucleotides, the CDR3 is TGCAGCGCCCATACAGGGACCCATGGCTACACCTTC.

CDR3 protein: CASAYPASRETQYF. CDR3 nucleotide sequence: TGTGCCAGCGCCTATCCGGCGTCCCGAGAGACCCAGTACTTC. V gene TRBV7-9 combines with J gene TRBJ2-5; D not resolved. CDR3 size: 14 residues. The V gene lost 8 bases and the J gene lost 4 bases, with 17 bases spanning the gap. Germline CDR1 SEHNR, CDR2 FQNEAQ (reference sequence).